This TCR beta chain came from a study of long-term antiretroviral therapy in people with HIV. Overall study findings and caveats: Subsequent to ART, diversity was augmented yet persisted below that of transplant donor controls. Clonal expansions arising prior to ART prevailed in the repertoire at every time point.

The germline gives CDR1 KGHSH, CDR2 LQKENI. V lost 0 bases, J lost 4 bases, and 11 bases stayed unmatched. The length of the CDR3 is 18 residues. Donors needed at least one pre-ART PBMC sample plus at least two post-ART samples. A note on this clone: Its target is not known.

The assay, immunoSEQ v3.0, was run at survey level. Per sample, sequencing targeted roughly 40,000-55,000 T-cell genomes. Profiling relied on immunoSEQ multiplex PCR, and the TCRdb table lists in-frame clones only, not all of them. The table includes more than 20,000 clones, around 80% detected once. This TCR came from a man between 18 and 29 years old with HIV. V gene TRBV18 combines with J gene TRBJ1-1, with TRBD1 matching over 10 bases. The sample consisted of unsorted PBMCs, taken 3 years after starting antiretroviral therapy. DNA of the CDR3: TGTGCCAGCTCACCACCGGGAAGCGGGGGACAGGGGTTCACTGAAGCTTTCTTT. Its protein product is CASSPPGSGGQGFTEAFF.